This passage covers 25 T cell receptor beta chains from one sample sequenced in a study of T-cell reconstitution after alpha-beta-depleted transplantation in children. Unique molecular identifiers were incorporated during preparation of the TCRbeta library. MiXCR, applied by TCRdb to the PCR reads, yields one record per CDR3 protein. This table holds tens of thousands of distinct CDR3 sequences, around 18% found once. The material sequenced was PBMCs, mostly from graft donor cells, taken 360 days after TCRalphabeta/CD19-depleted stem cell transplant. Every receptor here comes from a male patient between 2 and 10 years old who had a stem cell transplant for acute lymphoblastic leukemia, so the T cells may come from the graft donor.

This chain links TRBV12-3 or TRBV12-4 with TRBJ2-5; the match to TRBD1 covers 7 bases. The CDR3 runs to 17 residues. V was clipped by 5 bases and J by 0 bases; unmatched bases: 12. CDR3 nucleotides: TGTGCCAGCAGTCTTAGGAAGGTACAGGGGTACCAAGAGACCCAGTACTTC. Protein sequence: CASSLRKVQGYQETQYF.

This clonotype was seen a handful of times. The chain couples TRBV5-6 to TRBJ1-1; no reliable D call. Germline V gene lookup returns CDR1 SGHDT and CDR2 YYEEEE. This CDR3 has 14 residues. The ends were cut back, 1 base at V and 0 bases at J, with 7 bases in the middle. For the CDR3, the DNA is TGTGCCAGCAGCTTGACAGCTATGAACACTGAAGCTTTCTTT. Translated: CASSLTAMNTEAFF.

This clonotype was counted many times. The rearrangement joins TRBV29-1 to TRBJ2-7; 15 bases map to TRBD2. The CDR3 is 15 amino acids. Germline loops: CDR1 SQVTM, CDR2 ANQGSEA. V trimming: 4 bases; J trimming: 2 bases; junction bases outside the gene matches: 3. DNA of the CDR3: TGCAGCGTTGTTCGGACTAGCGGGAGGGCCTACGAGCAGTACTTC. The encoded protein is CSVVRTSGRAYEQYF.

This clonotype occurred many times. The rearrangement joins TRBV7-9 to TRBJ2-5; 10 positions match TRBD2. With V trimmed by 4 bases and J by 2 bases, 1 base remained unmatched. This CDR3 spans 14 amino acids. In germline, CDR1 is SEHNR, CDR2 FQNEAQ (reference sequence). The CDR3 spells CASSSSGRQETQYF. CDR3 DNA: TGTGCCAGCAGCTCTAGCGGGAGACAAGAGACCCAGTACTTC.

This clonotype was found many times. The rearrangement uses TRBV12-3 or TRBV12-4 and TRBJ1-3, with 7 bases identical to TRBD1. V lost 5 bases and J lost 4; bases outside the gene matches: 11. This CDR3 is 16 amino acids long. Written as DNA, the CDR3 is TGTGCCAGCAGTGGGGGACAGTGGACTGGAGGAAACACCATATATTTT. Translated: CASSGGQWTGGNTIYF.

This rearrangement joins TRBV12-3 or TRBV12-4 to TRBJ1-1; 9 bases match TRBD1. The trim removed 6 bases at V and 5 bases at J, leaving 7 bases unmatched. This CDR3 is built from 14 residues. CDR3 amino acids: CASRPTGGGTEAFF. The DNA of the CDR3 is TGTGCCAGCAGGCCTACAGGGGGCGGGACTGAAGCTTTCTTT.

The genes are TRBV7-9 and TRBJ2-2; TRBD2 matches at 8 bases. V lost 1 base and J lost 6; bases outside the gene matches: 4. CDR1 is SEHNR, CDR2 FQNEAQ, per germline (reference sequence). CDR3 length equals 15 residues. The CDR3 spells CASSLVPGGSGELFF. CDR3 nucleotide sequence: TGTGCCAGCAGCTTAGTTCCGGGAGGGTCCGGGGAGCTGTTTTTT.

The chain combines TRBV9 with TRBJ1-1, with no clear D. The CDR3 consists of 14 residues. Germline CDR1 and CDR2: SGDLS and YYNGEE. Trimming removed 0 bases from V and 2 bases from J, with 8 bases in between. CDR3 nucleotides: TGTGCCAGCAGCGTAGCCGGGAGAAACACTGAAGCTTTCTTT. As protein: CASSVAGRNTEAFF.

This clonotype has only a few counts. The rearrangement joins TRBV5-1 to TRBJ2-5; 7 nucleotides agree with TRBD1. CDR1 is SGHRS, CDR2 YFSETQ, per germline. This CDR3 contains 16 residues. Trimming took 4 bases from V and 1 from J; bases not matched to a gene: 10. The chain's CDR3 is CASSPDRVRVQETQYF. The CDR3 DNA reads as TGCGCCAGCAGCCCAGACAGGGTAAGGGTCCAAGAGACCCAGTACTTC.

CDR3 nucleotides: TGTGCCAGCAGCCAACCGGGGAACTTCCAAGAGACCCAGTACTTC. Translated, it gives CASSQPGNFQETQYF. V is TRBV4-2 and J is TRBJ2-5, with D possibly TRBD2 on 5 matching bases. This CDR3 spans 15 amino acids. Germline CDR1 is LGHNA and CDR2 is YNFKEQ. Trimming left V 2 bases short and J 1 base short, with 11 bases between.

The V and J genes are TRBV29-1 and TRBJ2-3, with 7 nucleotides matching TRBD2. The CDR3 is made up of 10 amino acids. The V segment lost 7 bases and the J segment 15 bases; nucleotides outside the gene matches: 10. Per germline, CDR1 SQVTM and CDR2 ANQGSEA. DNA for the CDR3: TGCAGCGCCCTTGGAGGGAGGGAATATTTT. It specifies CSALGGREYF.

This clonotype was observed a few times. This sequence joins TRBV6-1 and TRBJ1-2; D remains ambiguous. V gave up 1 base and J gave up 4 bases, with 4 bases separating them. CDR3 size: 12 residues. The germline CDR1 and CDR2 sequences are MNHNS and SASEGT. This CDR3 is CASSEDGYGYTF. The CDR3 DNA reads TGTGCCAGCAGTGAAGACGGCTATGGCTACACCTTC.

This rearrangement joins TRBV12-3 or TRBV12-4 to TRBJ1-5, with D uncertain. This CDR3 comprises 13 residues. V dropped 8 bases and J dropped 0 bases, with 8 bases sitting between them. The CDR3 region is CASGVYSNQPQHF. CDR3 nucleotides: TGTGCCAGCGGGGTATATAGCAATCAGCCCCAGCATTTT.

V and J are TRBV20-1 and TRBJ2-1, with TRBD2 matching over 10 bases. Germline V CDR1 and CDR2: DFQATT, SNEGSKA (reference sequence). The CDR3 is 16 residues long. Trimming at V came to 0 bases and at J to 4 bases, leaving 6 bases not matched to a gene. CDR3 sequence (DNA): TGCAGTGCTAGAGATCGGGGACTAGCGACTTACAATGAGCAGTTCTTC. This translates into CSARDRGLATYNEQFF.

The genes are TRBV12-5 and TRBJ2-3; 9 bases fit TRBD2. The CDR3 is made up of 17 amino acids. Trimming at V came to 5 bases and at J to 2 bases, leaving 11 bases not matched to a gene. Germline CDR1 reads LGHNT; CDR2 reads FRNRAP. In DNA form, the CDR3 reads TGTGCTAGTGGTGGTTTAGCGGGAGAGAGCTACACAGATACGCAGTATTTT. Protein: CASGGLAGESYTDTQYF.

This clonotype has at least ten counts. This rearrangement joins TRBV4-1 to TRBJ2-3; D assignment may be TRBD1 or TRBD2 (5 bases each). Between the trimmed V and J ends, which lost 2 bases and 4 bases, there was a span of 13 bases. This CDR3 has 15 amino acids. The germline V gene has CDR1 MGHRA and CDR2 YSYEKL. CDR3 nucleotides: TGCGCCAGCAGCCAACCGAGGGCCAGGGCAGATACGCAGTATTTT. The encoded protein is CASSQPRARADTQYF.

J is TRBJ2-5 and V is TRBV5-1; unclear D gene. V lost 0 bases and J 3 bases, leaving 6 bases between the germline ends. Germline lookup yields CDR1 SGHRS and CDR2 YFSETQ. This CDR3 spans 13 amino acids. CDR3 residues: CASSLGVEETQYF. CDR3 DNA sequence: TGCGCCAGCAGCTTGGGGGTGGAAGAGACCCAGTACTTC.

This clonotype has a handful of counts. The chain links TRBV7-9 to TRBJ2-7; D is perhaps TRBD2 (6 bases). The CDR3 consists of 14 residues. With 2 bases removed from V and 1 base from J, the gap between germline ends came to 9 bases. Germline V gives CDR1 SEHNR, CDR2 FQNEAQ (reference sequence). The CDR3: CASSLLAESYEQYF. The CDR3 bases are TGTGCCAGCAGCTTATTAGCGGAGTCCTACGAGCAGTACTTC. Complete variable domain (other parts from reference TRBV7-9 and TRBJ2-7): DTGVSQNPRHKITKRGQNVTFRCDPISEHNRLYWYRQTLGQGPEFLTYFQNEAQLEKSRLLSDRFSAERPKGSFSTLEIQRTEQGDSAMYLCASSLLAESYEQYFGPGTRLTVT.

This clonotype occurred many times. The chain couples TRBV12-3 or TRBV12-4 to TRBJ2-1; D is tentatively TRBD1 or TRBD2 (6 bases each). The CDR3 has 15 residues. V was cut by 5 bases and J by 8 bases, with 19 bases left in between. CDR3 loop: CASSPLRRGVDEQFF. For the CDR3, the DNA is TGTGCCAGCAGTCCCCTTAGGAGGGGGGTTGATGAGCAGTTCTTC.

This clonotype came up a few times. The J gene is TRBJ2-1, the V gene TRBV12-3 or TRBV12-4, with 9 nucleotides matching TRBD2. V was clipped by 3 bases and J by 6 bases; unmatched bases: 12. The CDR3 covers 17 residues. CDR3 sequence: CASSFPPGLAVGNEQFF. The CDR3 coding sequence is TGTGCCAGCAGTTTTCCCCCGGGACTAGCAGTAGGCAATGAGCAGTTCTTC.

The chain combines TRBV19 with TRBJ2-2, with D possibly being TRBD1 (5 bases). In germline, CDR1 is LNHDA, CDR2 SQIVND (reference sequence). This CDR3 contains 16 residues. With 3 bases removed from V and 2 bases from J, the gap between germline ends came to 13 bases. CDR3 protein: CASSILRQSNTGELFF. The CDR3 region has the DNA TGTGCCAGTAGTATCCTAAGACAGAGCAACACCGGGGAGCTGTTTTTT. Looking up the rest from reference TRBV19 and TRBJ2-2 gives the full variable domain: DGGITQSPKYLFRKEGQNVTLSCEQNLNHDAMYWYRQDPGQGLRLIYYSQIVNDFQKGDIAEGYSVSREKKESFPLTVTSAQKNPTAFYLCASSILRQSNTGELFFGEGSRLTVL.

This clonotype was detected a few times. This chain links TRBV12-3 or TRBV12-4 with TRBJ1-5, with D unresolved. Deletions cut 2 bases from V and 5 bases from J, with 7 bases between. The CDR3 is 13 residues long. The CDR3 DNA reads TGTGCCAGCAGTTTAAGTGGTGATCAGCCCCAGCATTTT. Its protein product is CASSLSGDQPQHF.

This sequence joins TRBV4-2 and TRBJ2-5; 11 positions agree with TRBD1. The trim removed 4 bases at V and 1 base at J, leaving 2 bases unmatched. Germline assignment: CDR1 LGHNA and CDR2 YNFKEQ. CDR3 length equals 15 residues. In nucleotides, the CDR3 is TGTGCCAGCAGCCCGGGACAGGGGGTCCAAGAGACCCAGTACTTC. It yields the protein CASSPGQGVQETQYF.

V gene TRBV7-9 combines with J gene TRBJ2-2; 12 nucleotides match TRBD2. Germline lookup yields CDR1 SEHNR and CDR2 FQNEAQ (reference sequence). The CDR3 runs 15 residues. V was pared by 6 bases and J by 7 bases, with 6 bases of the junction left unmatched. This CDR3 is CASRLGLAGYGELFF. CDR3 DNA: TGTGCCAGCAGACTAGGACTAGCGGGATACGGGGAGCTGTTTTTT.

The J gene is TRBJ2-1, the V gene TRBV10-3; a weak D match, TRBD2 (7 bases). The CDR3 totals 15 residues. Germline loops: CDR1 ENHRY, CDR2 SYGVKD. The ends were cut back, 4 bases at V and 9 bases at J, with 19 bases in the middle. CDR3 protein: CAISGWGGPAGEQFF. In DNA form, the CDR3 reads TGTGCCATCAGTGGCTGGGGGGGCCCTGCGGGTGAGCAGTTCTTC.